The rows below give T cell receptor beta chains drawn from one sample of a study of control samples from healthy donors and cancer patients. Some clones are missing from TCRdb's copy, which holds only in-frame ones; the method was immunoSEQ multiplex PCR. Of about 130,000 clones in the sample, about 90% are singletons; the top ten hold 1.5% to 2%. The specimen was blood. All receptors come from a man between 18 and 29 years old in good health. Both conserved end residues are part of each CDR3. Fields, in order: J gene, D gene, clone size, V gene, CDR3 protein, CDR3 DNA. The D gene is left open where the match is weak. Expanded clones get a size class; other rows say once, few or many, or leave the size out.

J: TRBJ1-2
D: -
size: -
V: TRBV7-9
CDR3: CASSLDAWSNRVNYGYTF
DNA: TGTGCCAGCAGCTTAGATGCGTGGAGTAACAGGGTAAACTATGGCTACACCTTC

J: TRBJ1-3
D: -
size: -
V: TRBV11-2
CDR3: CASSWEAVVGNTIYF
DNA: TGTGCCAGCAGCTGGGAGGCGGTAGTTGGAAACACCATATATTTT

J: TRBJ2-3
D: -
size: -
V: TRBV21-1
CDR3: CASSKKRETDTQYF
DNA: TGTGCCAGCAGCAAGAAAAGGGAGACAGATACGCAGTATTTT

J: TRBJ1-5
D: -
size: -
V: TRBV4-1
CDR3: CASSQVTPGLQPQHF
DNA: TGCGCCAGCAGCCAAGTAACGCCAGGGCTTCAGCCCCAGCATTTT

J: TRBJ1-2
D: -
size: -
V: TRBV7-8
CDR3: CASSLHPNYGYTF
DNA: TGTGCCAGCAGCTTACACCCAAACTATGGCTACACCTTC

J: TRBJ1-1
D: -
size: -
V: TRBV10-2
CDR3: CASSMTRTNTEAFF
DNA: TGCGCCAGCAGTATGACTCGAACTAACACTGAAGCTTTCTTT

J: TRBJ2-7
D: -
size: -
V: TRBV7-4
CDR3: CASSFTRRDSTYEQYF
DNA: TGTGCCAGCAGCTTTACCCGGCGGGACAGTACCTACGAGCAGTACTTC

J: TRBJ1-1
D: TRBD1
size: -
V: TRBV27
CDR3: CASSWDRNTEAFF
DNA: TGTGCCAGCAGTTGGGACAGGAACACTGAAGCTTTCTTT

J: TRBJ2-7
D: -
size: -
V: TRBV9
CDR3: CASSVGVGPRYEQYF
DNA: TGTGCCAGCAGCGTAGGGGTGGGGCCGCGCTACGAGCAGTACTTC

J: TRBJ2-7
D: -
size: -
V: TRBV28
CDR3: CASSLIAALPSKGYF
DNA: TGTGCCAGCAGTTTGATTGCGGCACTTCCAAGCAAGGGGTACTTC

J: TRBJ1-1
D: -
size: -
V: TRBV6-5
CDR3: CASSYLQVRYTEAFF
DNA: TGTGCCAGCAGTTACTTACAAGTGCGGTACACTGAAGCTTTCTTT

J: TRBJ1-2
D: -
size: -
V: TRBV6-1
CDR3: CASSELGRQGYTF
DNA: TGTGCCAGCAGTGAACTAGGGCGTCAAGGCTACACCTTC

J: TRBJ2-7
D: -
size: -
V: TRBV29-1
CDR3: CSVAPGGYEQYF
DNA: TGCAGCGTCGCACCAGGAGGCTACGAGCAGTACTTC

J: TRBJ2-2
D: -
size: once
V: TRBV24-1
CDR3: CATSSLLRNTGELFF
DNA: TGTGCCACCAGCTCCCTCCTGAGAAACACCGGGGAGCTGTTTTTT

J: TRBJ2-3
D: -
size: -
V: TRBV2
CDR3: CASPPGPMSTDTQYF
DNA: TGTGCCAGCCCGCCGGGACCCATGAGCACAGATACGCAGTATTTT

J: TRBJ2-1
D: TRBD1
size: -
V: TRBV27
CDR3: CASSHPRDRALNEQFF
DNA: TGTGCCAGCAGTCACCCCCGGGACAGGGCACTCAATGAGCAGTTCTTC